This TCR beta chain was obtained from a study of shared clonotypes between healthy human individuals. Healthy HIV-negative adults without recent acute infections or vaccinations served as donors. CD45RA-negative memory and CD45RA+ naive subsets were split from the CD4+ cells. The V gene lost 8 bases and the J gene lost 0 bases, with 8 bases spanning the gap. CDR3 length: 14 residues. The V gene's germline CDR1 is SNHLY and CDR2 FYNNEI. The authors split each subset's genomic DNA evenly across several immunoSEQ plates. Clones were sequenced by immunoSEQ multiplex PCR, and TCRdb holds only the in-frame ones, with some missing. The data hold a few million clones, with roughly 95% observed a single time.

The sample comprised naive CD4+ T cells sorted from blood. This sample's subset: CD45RA+ positively selected. The sequence was collected from a man between 18 and 29 years old in good health. The rearrangement links TRBV2 to TRBJ2-6; no reliable D call. DNA of the CDR3: TGTGCCAGCGTTGGGTCCTCTGGGGCCAACGTCCTGACTTTC. This encodes CASVGSSGANVLTF.